This TCR beta chain was profiled in a study of cytomegalovirus exposure and HLA in healthy donors. Across the study: The 120 million or so unique TCR beta sequences, from around 200 million T cells, were found by an earlier analysis. Study findings and constraints: Presence/absence comparisons presumed near-even sequencing depth among donors.

Germline CDR1 MNHNS, CDR2 SASEGT. The CDR3 has 13 amino acids. V trimming: 4 bases; J trimming: 14 bases; junction bases outside the gene matches: 5. The sample holds a few counts of this clone. Its antigen is unknown. The PCR was carried out with 60 Vbeta primers and 13 Jbeta primers. Using immunoSEQ multiplex PCR, the repertoire was profiled, and TCRdb retains in-frame clones only, with some absent. There are 130,000 or so clones in the sample; about 8.5% occur only once, and 5.5% lies in the top ten. The TCR originated in a man aged 35-49 years in good health and CMV-seronegative. The sequencing sample was made of PBMCs. The chain combines TRBV6-1 with TRBJ2-3; 14 bases agree with TRBD2. In nucleotides, the CDR3 is TGTGCCAGCAGTGCGACTAGCGGGGGGGGTCCGTATTTT. This encodes CASSATSGGGPYF.